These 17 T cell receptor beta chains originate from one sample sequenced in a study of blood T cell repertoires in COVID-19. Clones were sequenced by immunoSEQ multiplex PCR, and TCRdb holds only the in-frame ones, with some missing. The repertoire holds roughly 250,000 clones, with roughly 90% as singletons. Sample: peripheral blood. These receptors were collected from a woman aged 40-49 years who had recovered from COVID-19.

In DNA, the CDR3 is TGTGCCAGCTCGCTGACGCAGGCCGAGATGGATACGCAGTATTTT. It translates to CASSLTQAEMDTQYF. V usage is TRBV18 and J usage is TRBJ2-3; unclear D gene. This CDR3 region has 15 residues. V shed 6 bases and J shed 6 bases, with 19 bases lying between them. Looked up from germline, CDR1 is KGHSH and CDR2 is LQKENI.

CDR3 nucleotide sequence: TGCAGCGTTGCAAAGGACAGGGGCATTGAAGCTTTCTTT. Translated: CSVAKDRGIEAFF. The chain joins TRBV29-1 to TRBJ1-1, with TRBD1 matching 9 bases. The CDR3 is 13 residues long. Germline CDR1 SQVTM, CDR2 ANQGSEA. V lost 4 bases and J lost 7; bases outside the gene matches: 7. Complete variable domain (other parts from reference TRBV29-1 and TRBJ1-1): SAVISQKPSRDICQRGTSLTIQCQVDSQVTMMFWYRQQPGQSLTLIATANQGSEATYESGFVIDKFPISRPNLTFSTLTVSNMSPEDSSIYLCSVAKDRGIEAFFGQGTRLTVV.

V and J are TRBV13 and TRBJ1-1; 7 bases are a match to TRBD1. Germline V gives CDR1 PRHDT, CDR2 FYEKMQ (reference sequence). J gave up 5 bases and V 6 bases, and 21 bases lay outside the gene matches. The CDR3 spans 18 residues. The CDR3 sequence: CASRETIRGTGDTTEAFF. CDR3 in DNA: TGTGCCAGCAGGGAAACAATAAGGGGAACAGGGGATACGACTGAAGCTTTCTTT.

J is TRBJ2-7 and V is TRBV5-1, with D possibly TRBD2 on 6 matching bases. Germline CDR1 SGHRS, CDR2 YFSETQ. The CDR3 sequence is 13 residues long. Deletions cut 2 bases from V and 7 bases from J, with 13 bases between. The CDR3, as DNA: TGCGCCAGCAGCTTCGGCGGGGTCCGAGAGCAGTACTTC. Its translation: CASSFGGVREQYF.

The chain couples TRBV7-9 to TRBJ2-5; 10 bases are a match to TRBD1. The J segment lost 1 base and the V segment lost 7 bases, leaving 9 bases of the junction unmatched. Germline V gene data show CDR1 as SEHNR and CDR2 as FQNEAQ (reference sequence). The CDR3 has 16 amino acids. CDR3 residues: CASTKGDRGLQETQYF. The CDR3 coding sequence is TGTGCCAGCACCAAAGGAGACAGGGGGCTCCAAGAGACCCAGTACTTC.

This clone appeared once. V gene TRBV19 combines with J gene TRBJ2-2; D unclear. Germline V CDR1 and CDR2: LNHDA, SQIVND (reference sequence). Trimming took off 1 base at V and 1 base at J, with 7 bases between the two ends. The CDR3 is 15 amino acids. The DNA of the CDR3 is TGTGCCAGTAGTATAGGGGCAGGGAACACCGGGGAGCTGTTTTTT. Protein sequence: CASSIGAGNTGELFF.

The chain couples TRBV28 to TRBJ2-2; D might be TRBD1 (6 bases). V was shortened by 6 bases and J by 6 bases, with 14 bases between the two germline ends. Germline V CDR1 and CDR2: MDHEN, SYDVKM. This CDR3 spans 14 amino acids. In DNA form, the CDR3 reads TGTGCCAGCAGGCCTACAGGGTTTCCCGGGGAGCTGTTTTTT. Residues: CASRPTGFPGELFF.

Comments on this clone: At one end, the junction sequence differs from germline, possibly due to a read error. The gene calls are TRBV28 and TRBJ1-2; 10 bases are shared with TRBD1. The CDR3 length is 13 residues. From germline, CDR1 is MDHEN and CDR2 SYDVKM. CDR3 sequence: CASSLGDRGTAWF. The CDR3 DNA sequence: TGTGCCAGCAGTTTAGGGGACAGGGGCACAGCTTGGTTC.

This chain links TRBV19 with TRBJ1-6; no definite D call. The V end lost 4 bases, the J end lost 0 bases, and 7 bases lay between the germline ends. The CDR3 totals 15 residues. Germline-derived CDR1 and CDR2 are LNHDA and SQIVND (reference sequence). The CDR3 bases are TGTGCCAGTAGTAGCTGGAGCTCCTATAATTCACCCCTCCACTTT. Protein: CASSSWSSYNSPLHF.

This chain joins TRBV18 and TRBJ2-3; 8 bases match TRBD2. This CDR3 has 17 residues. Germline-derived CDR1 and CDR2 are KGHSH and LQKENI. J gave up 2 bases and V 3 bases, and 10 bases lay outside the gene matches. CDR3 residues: CASSPMSFSGNTDTQYF. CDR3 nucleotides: TGTGCCAGCTCACCCATGTCATTTAGCGGGAACACAGATACGCAGTATTTT. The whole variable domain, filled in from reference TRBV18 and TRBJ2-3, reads NAGVMQNPRHLVRRRGQEARLRCSPMKGHSHVYWYRQLPEEGLKFMVYLQKENIIDESGMPKERFSAEFPKEGPSILRIQQVVRGDSAAYFCASSPMSFSGNTDTQYFGPGTRLTVL.

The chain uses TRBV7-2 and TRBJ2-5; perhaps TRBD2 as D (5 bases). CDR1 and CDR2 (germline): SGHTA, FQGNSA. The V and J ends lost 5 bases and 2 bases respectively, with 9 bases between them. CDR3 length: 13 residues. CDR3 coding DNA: TGTGCCAGCAGCAAGTGGAGGCAAGAGACCCAGTACTTC. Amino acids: CASSKWRQETQYF.

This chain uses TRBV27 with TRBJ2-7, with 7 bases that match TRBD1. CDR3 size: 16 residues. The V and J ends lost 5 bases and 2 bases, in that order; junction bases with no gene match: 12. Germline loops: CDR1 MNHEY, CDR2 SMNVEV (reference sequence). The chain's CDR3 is CASSDYGAGGTYEQYF. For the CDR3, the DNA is TGTGCCAGCAGTGATTATGGGGCAGGGGGAACCTACGAGCAGTACTTC.

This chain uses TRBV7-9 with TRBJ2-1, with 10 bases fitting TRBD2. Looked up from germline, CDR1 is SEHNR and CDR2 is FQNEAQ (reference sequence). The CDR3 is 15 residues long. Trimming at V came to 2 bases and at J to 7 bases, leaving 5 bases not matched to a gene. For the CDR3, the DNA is TGTGCCAGCAGCTTATTGGCTAGCGGGGGAAATGAGCAGTTCTTC. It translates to CASSLLASGGNEQFF.

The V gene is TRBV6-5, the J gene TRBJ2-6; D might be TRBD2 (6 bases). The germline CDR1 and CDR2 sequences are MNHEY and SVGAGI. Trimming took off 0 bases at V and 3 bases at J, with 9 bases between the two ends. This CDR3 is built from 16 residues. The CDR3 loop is CASSYSRGGGANVLTF. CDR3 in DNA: TGTGCCAGCAGTTACTCAAGGGGAGGTGGGGCCAACGTCCTGACTTTC.

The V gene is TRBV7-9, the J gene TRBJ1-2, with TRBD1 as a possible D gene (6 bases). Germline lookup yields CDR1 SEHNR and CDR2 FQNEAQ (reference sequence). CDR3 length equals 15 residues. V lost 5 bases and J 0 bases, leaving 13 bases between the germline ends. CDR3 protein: CASSPSRTANYGYTF. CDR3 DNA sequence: TGTGCCAGCAGCCCCAGCAGGACAGCTAACTATGGCTACACCTTC.

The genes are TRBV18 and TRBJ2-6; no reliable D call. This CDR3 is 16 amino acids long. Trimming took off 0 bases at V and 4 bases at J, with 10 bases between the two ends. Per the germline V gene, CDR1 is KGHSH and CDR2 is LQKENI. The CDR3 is CASSPPLVQGANVLTF. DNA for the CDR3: TGTGCCAGCTCACCACCTCTAGTGCAGGGGGCCAACGTCCTGACTTTC.

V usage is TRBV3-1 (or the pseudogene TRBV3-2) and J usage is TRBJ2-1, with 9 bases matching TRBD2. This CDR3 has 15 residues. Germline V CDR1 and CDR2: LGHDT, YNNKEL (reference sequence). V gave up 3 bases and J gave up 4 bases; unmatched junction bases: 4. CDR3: CASSQRGGLYNEQFF. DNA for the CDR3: TGTGCCAGCAGCCAGCGGGGGGGTTTGTACAATGAGCAGTTCTTC.